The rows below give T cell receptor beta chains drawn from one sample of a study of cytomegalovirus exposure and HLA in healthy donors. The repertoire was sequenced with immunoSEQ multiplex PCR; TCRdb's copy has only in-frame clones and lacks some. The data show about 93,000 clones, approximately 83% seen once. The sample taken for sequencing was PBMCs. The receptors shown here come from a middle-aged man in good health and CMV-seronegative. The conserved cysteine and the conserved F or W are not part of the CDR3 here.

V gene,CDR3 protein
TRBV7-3,ASSLARRGTSEQF
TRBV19,ASSIPSDTGELF
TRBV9,ASSEKQDPRQETQY
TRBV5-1,ASSLASGGGANTDTQY
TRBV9,ASSDGRGSHAGVGEQY
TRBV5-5,ASSVLNRGPENTEAF
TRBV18,ASSARVGTGGYEQY
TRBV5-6,ASSTGGLTSGANVLT
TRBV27,ASSPGGTLLHKTQY
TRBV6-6,ASSFLPSGRDEQY
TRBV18,ASSSERAGNTIY
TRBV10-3,ATSGTGGRGNQPQH
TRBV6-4,ASTQERLAGERAYEQY
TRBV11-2,ASSLESRVYNEQF
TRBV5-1,ASSQGTSGMSSYNEQF
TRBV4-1,ASSPRREGAYNEQF
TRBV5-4,ASSPSLDKTSTDTQY
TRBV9,ASSPGGVLDYGYT
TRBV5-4,ASSLETKDGYT
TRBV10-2,ASSATGNQPQH
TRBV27,ASRSTGSYEQY
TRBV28,ASSPGKGEQY
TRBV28,ASSFVYNEQF
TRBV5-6,ASSPGGGTYTGELF
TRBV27,ASSFGTSGSLTYEQY
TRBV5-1,ASSPQGGEQETQY
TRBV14,ASSQVTGQPQH
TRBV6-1,ATLPGLAGVGSQY
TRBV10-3,AIGIQEGLDGLDTQY
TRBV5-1,ASSSGSPRVRGNEQF
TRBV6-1,ASREDRGAYEQY
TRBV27,ASSRIGQVREKLF
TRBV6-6,ASRPTDRLYTEAF
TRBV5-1,ASSLRTSGRKTDTQY
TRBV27,ASSFDSGMGNEQF
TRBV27,ASTLGLGRSTGELF
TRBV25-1,ASSGAGGGYNEQF
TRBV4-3,ASSQEVQYPYEQY
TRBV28,ASIDLAGGHEQY
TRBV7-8,ASSLTGMNTEAF
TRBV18,ASSPSGLSLDTQY
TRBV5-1,ASQPGTGDYEQY
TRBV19,ASTYCPQGRYYEQY